This passage covers 27 T cell receptor beta chains from one sample sequenced in a study of T-cell reconstitution after alpha-beta-depleted transplantation in children. Unique molecular identifiers were incorporated into the prepared TCRbeta library. MiXCR, applied by TCRdb to the PCR reads, yields one record per CDR3 protein. The sample records roughly 200,000 distinct CDR3 sequences, around 8.4% being singletons. The sample was PBMCs, mostly from graft donor cells, taken 360 days after TCRalphabeta/CD19-depleted stem cell transplant. The source is a male patient aged 2-10 years who had a stem cell transplant for acute myeloid leukemia, so the T cells may come from the graft donor.

The chain has TRBV6-5 and TRBJ2-3, with 16 bases aligning to TRBD2. With V trimmed by 2 bases and J by 7 bases, 6 bases remained unmatched. The germline CDR1 and CDR2 sequences are MNHEY and SVGAGI. There are 17 residues in the CDR3. For the CDR3, the DNA is TGTGCCAGCAGTTACGTGGGACTAGCGGGGGGGCCAAATACGCAGTATTTT. This gives the protein CASSYVGLAGGPNTQYF.

The chain combines TRBV18 with TRBJ2-7; weak D call: TRBD1 (6 bases). CDR1 KGHSH and CDR2 LQKENI come from the germline V gene. This CDR3 spans 18 amino acids. Trimming stripped 2 bases from V and 9 bases from J, with 29 bases between. The CDR3 spells CASSPSPFSPGDLGGQYV. The CDR3, as DNA: TGTGCCAGCTCACCATCCCCGTTTTCCCCAGGGGATCTAGGTGGGCAGTACGTC.

This clonotype has just a few counts. The rearrangement uses TRBV7-3 and TRBJ2-7, with 7 bases matching TRBD2. CDR1 and CDR2 (germline): SGHTA, FQGTGA. V shed 1 base, J shed 10 bases, and the junction held 7 bases outside the gene matches. The CDR3 has 13 amino acids. This CDR3 is CASSLRWSGKQYF. The CDR3 DNA sequence: TGTGCCAGCAGCTTAAGGTGGAGCGGGAAACAGTACTTC. The variable domain in full, with the rest retrieved from reference TRBV7-3 and TRBJ2-7, is GAGVSQTPSNKVTEKGKYVELRCDPISGHTALYWYRQSLGQGPEFLIYFQGTGAADDSGLPNDRFFAVRPEGSVSTLKIQRTERGDSAVYLCASSLRWSGKQYFGPGTRLTVT.

The rearrangement links TRBV6-5 to TRBJ1-5; D may be TRBD1 (6 bases). Trimming left V 6 bases short and J 0 bases short, with 18 bases between. Germline-derived CDR1 and CDR2 are MNHEY and SVGAGI. The CDR3 contains 17 residues. The CDR3 sequence: CASSPRGGPDSNQPQHF. CDR3 nucleotide sequence: TGTGCCAGCAGCCCCCGGGGGGGGCCCGATAGCAATCAGCCCCAGCATTTT.

The rearrangement uses TRBV20-1 and TRBJ2-1, with 9 bases lining up with TRBD1. Germline values: CDR1 DFQATT, CDR2 SNEGSKA (reference sequence). With 1 base clipped from V and 2 bases from J, the junction kept 6 bases outside the gene matches. The CDR3 contains 16 residues. CDR3 in DNA: TGCAGTGCTAGAGCCCCGCGGGACAGGGCCTACAATGAGCAGTTCTTC. Protein: CSARAPRDRAYNEQFF.

The gene calls are TRBV3-1 and TRBJ1-5; unclear D gene. The germline CDR1 and CDR2 sequences are LGHDT and YNNKEL (reference sequence). The CDR3 is 14 amino acids. The V end was cut by 8 bases, the J end by 3 bases, with 14 bases between. The CDR3 sequence: CASSKTVNNQPQHF. CDR3 coding DNA: TGTGCCAGCTCCAAAACAGTAAACAATCAGCCCCAGCATTTT. Based on the CDR3 plus reference TRBV3-1 and TRBJ1-5, the full variable domain is DTAVSQTPKYLVTQMGNDKSIKCEQNLGHDTMYWYKQDSKKFLKIMFSYNNKELIINETVPNRFSPKSPDKAHLNLHINSLELGDSAVYFCASSKTVNNQPQHFGDGTRLSIL.

This clonotype was counted ten times or more. The chain employs TRBV7-8 and TRBJ2-2; tentatively, D is TRBD2 (5 bases). Germline V CDR1 and CDR2: SGHVS, FQNEAQ. The CDR3 totals 16 residues. V was pared by 1 base and J by 5 bases, with 14 bases between. This CDR3 reads CASSLVRLAGTGELFF. In DNA form, the CDR3 reads TGTGCCAGCAGCTTAGTGCGGCTAGCTGGGACCGGGGAGCTGTTTTTT.

This clonotype was found a few times. The genes are TRBV18 and TRBJ2-5; 11 nucleotides match TRBD2. The CDR3 covers 15 residues. After removal of 1 base from V and 5 bases from J, the junction contained 3 bases not matched to a gene. Germline V gene lookup returns CDR1 KGHSH and CDR2 LQKENI. CDR3 amino acids: CASSPRLAGRETQYF. DNA for the CDR3: TGTGCCAGCTCACCACGACTAGCGGGGAGGGAGACCCAGTACTTC.

This clonotype was seen only a few times. The genes are TRBV5-1 and TRBJ2-3, with TRBD2 as a possible D gene (5 bases). There are 13 residues in the CDR3. Germline V gene lookup returns CDR1 SGHRS and CDR2 YFSETQ. The germline V and J ends were trimmed by 5 bases and 2 bases, with 9 bases remaining between them. Here the CDR3 DNA reads TGCGCCAGCAGGAGGGTTAACACAGATACGCAGTATTTT. Its translation: CASRRVNTDTQYF.

This clonotype was counted a few times. The CDR3 spells CASSLAGGPYEQYF. The DNA of the CDR3 is TGTGCCAGCAGTTTAGCGGGCGGACCTTACGAGCAGTACTTC. J is TRBJ2-7 and V is TRBV28; D may be TRBD2 (5 bases). V gave up 2 bases and J gave up 4 bases, with 12 bases separating them. This CDR3 is built from 14 residues. Germline loops: CDR1 MDHEN, CDR2 SYDVKM.

V gene TRBV5-1 combines with J gene TRBJ2-1; D call uncertain. CDR1 is SGHRS, CDR2 YFSETQ, per germline. V lost 4 bases to trimming and J lost 2 bases, with 13 bases between them. The CDR3 totals 15 residues. CDR3 sequence reads: CASSGRAIPYNEQFF. The CDR3 nucleotides are TGCGCCAGCAGCGGCCGGGCCATCCCCTACAATGAGCAGTTCTTC.

This chain joins TRBV7-9 and TRBJ2-7; D could derive from TRBD1 or TRBD2 (5 bases each). The V end was cut by 6 bases, the J end by 3 bases, with 18 bases between. Germline V gene data show CDR1 as SEHNR and CDR2 as FQNEAQ (reference sequence). The CDR3 contains 15 residues. The CDR3 DNA follows: TGTGCCAGCAGTTTCCCCGGGGTAAGGGGCTACGAGCAGTACTTC. Protein product: CASSFPGVRGYEQYF.

In its sample, this clonotype was seen many times. The rearrangement joins TRBV3-1 to TRBJ1-1, with D uncertain. The CDR3 runs to 15 residues. Germline V gives CDR1 LGHDT, CDR2 YNNKEL (reference sequence). The V end lost 5 bases, the J end lost 4 bases, and 17 bases lay between the germline ends. The CDR3 sequence: CASSFLSTSFTEAFF. The CDR3 DNA follows: TGTGCCAGCAGCTTCCTTTCGACTTCATTCACTGAAGCTTTCTTT.

The chain couples TRBV9 to TRBJ1-6; D gene uncertain. Between the trimmed V and J ends, which lost 3 bases and 3 bases, there was a span of 10 bases. The CDR3 spans 15 residues. Per germline, CDR1 SGDLS and CDR2 YYNGEE. Written as DNA, the CDR3 is TGTGCCAGCAGCGCGGACGGCGGCTATAATTCACCCCTCCACTTT. This sequence encodes CASSADGGYNSPLHF.

This clonotype was counted between two and nine times. The rearrangement links TRBV4-1 to TRBJ1-6, with D perhaps TRBD1 (5 bases). Germline lookup yields CDR1 MGHRA and CDR2 YSYEKL. The CDR3 spans 18 residues. V gave up 0 bases and J gave up 2 bases, with 14 bases separating them. CDR3: CASSQDILKGTYNSPLHF. The CDR3 coding sequence is TGCGCCAGCAGCCAAGATATATTAAAGGGGACCTATAATTCACCCCTCCACTTT.

In its sample, this clonotype was seen a few times. V usage is TRBV11-1 and J usage is TRBJ2-3; 7 nucleotides line up with TRBD2. This CDR3 spans 18 amino acids. Germline CDR1 reads SGHAT; CDR2 reads FQDESV (reference sequence). Trimming at V came to 3 bases and at J to 6 bases, leaving 18 bases not matched to a gene. CDR3 bases: TGTGCCAGCAGCTTTCGGATGGGTCGCGGGAGAGGTCGGGATACGCAGTATTTT. This encodes CASSFRMGRGRGRDTQYF.

This clonotype came up a few times. V usage is TRBV29-1 and J usage is TRBJ1-5; 8 nucleotides align to TRBD1. This CDR3 region has 13 residues. CDR1 and CDR2 (germline): SQVTM, ANQGSEA. The V segment lost 5 bases and the J segment 5 bases; nucleotides outside the gene matches: 5. CDR3 region: CSVRTGWDQPQHF. The CDR3 DNA is TGCAGCGTTCGGACAGGGTGGGATCAGCCCCAGCATTTT.

By share of the sample, this clonotype is hyperexpanded (1% or more). The chain recombines TRBV7-9 with TRBJ2-1; D ambiguous. V dropped 5 bases and J dropped 5 bases, with 10 bases sitting between them. The CDR3 has 13 amino acids. The germline gives CDR1 SEHNR, CDR2 FQNEAQ (reference sequence). In DNA, the CDR3 is TGTGCCAGCAGCCCAGAGTGGGACAATGAGCAGTTCTTC. Residues: CASSPEWDNEQFF.

V is TRBV20-1 and J is TRBJ1-5, with D tentatively TRBD1 (6 bases). Per the germline V gene, CDR1 is DFQATT and CDR2 is SNEGSKA (reference sequence). Trimming shortened V by 2 bases and J by 1 base, and 9 bases separated the two germline ends. The CDR3 runs to 14 residues. CDR3 nucleotide sequence: TGCAGTGCTAGATGGGGGCCGAGCAATCAGCCCCAGCATTTT. Protein product: CSARWGPSNQPQHF.

This clonotype has ten or more counts. The V gene is TRBV2, the J gene TRBJ2-3; possible D gene TRBD1, 6 bases. This CDR3 region has 16 residues. CDR1 and CDR2 from the germline V gene are SNHLY and FYNNEI. Trimming left V 4 bases short and J 8 bases short, with 22 bases between. The CDR3 DNA reads as TGTGCCAGCAGTGTACGGGACACCCTTTTGCGTGTTACGCAGTATTTT. Residues: CASSVRDTLLRVTQYF. Filled out from reference TRBV2 and TRBJ2-3, the complete variable domain reads EPEVTQTPSHQVTQMGQEVILRCVPISNHLYFYWYRQILGQKVEFLVSFYNNEISEKSEIFDDQFSVERPDGSNFTLKIRSTKLEDSAMYFCASSVRDTLLRVTQYFGPGTRLTVL.

This clonotype was seen repeatedly, ten times or more. V and J are TRBV7-2 and TRBJ2-2; D uncertain. In germline, CDR1 is SGHTA, CDR2 FQGNSA. There are 14 residues in the CDR3. V lost 3 bases and J 3 bases, leaving 8 bases between the germline ends. CDR3 protein: CASSFASYTGELFF. CDR3 coding DNA: TGTGCCAGCAGCTTTGCTAGTTACACCGGGGAGCTGTTTTTT.

This clonotype appeared many times. This chain connects TRBV20-1 to TRBJ2-7; D unresolved. Trimming removed 5 bases at V and 0 bases at J, with 8 bases between. Germline V lookup: CDR1 DFQATT, CDR2 SNEGSKA (reference sequence). The CDR3 runs to 12 residues. DNA for the CDR3: TGCAGTGCTCCCCTTAGCTCCTACGAGCAGTACTTC. Encoded protein: CSAPLSSYEQYF.

This clonotype was seen ten or more times. The chain recombines TRBV6-5 with TRBJ1-1, with 7 nucleotides matching TRBD1. V lost 2 bases, J lost 4 bases, and 7 bases stayed unmatched. Germline CDR1 and CDR2: MNHEY and SVGAGI. This CDR3 contains 15 residues. CDR3: CASSYGTGVGTEAFF. The CDR3, as DNA: TGTGCCAGCAGTTACGGTACAGGGGTCGGCACTGAAGCTTTCTTT.

This clonotype was seen many times. The chain carries TRBV7-2 and TRBJ2-4, with D unresolved. V was cut by 5 bases and J by 8 bases, with 13 bases left in between. The CDR3 covers 13 residues. Germline V lookup: CDR1 SGHTA, CDR2 FQGNSA. The CDR3 here is CASSPYLGYIQYF. Written as DNA, the CDR3 is TGTGCCAGCAGCCCCTACCTCGGTTACATTCAGTACTTC.

The chain links TRBV11-1 to TRBJ2-2; 8 positions agree with TRBD2. Germline loops: CDR1 SGHAT, CDR2 FQDESV (reference sequence). The V and J ends lost 3 bases and 0 bases, in that order; junction bases with no gene match: 9. The CDR3 spans 18 residues. The CDR3 DNA follows: TGTGCCAGCAGCTTCAAGCGGGAGCGGTTCGCGAACACCGGGGAGCTGTTTTTT. Translating gives CASSFKRERFANTGELFF.

The chain employs TRBV5-1 and TRBJ1-4, with 8 bases matching TRBD1. CDR1 is SGHRS and CDR2 is YFSETQ in the germline V gene. This CDR3 region has 14 residues. V lost 1 base, J lost 8 bases, and 4 bases stayed unmatched. CDR3 DNA: TGCGCCAGCAGCTTGAGACAGGGGAACGAAAAACTGTTTTTT. This sequence encodes CASSLRQGNEKLFF. The full variable domain, completed using reference TRBV5-1 and TRBJ1-4, is KAGVTQTPRYLIKTRGQQVTLSCSPISGHRSVSWYQQTPGQGLQFLFEYFSETQRNKGNFPGRFSGRQFSNSRSEMNVSTLELGDSALYLCASSLRQGNEKLFFGSGTQLSVL.

This chain connects TRBV5-1 to TRBJ2-1; 10 bases fit TRBD2. Germline V gene data show CDR1 as SGHRS and CDR2 as YFSETQ. This CDR3 comprises 15 residues. V lost 3 bases to trimming and J lost 2 bases; unmatched junction nucleotides: 2. The CDR3 DNA is TGCGCCAGCAGCTACCTAGCGGGGGCCTACAATGAGCAGTTCTTC. Protein product: CASSYLAGAYNEQFF.